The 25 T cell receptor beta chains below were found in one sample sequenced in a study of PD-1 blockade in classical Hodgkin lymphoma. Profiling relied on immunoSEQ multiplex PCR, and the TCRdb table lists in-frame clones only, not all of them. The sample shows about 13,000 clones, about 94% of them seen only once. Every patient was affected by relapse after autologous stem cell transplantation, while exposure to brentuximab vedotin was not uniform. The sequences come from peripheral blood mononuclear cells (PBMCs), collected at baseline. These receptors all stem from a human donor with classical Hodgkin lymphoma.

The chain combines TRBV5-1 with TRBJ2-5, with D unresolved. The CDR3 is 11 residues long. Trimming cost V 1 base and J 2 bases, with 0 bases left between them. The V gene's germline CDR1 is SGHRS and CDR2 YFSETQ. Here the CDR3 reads CASSLQETQYF. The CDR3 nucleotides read TGCGCCAGCAGCTTGCAAGAGACCCAGTACTTC.

In DNA, the CDR3 is TGTGCCAGCAGCGGATTTTGGGGGCCACAAGAGACCCAGTACTTC. Residues: CASSGFWGPQETQYF. The rearrangement joins TRBV9 to TRBJ2-5; D possibly corresponds to TRBD1 (6 bases). V lost 3 bases to trimming and J lost 2 bases, with 14 bases between them. Germline V gene data show CDR1 as SGDLS and CDR2 as YYNGEE. The CDR3 has 15 amino acids.

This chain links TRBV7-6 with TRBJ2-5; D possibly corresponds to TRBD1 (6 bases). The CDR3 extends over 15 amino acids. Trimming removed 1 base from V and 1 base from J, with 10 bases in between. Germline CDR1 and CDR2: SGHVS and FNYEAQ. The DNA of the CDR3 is TGTGCCAGCAGCTTAGAGGGGACAAGCCAAGAGACCCAGTACTTC. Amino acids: CASSLEGTSQETQYF. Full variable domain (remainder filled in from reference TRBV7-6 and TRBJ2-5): GAGVSQSPRYKVTKRGQDVALRCDPISGHVSLYWYRQALGQGPEFLTYFNYEAQQDKSGLPNDRFSAERPEGSISTLTIQRTEQRDSAMYRCASSLEGTSQETQYFGPGTRLLVL.

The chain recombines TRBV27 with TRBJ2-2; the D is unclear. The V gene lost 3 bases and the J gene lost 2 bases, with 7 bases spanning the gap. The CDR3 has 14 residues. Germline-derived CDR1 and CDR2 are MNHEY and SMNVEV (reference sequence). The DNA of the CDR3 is TGTGCCAGCAGTTTGTTCCCAAACACCGGGGAGCTGTTTTTT. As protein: CASSLFPNTGELFF.

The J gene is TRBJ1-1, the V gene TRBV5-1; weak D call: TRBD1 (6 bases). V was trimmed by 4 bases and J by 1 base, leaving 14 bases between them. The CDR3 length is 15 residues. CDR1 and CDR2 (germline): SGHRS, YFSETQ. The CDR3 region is CASSLSGARNTEAFF. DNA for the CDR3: TGCGCCAGCAGCCTGTCGGGGGCCCGGAACACTGAAGCTTTCTTT.

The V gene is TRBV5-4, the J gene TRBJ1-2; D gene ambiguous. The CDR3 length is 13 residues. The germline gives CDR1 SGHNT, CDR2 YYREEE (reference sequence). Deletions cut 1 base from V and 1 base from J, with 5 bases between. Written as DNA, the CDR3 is TGTGCCAGCAGCTTGAAGGGTAACTATGGCTACACCTTC. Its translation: CASSLKGNYGYTF.

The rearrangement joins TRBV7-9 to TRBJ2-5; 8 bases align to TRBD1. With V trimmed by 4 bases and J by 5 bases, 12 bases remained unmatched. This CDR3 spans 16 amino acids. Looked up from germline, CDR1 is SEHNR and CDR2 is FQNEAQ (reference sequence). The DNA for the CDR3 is TGTGCCAGCAGCTCGCTAGACAGGGGAAGTAGTGAGACCCAGTACTTC. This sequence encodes CASSSLDRGSSETQYF.

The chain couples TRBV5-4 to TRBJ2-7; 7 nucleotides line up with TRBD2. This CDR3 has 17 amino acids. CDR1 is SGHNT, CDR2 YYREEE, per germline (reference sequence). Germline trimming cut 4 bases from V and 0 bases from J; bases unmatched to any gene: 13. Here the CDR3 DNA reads TGTGCCAGCAGCCCCCTGGGGGGGAGCGGGACCTCCTACGAGCAGTACTTC. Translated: CASSPLGGSGTSYEQYF. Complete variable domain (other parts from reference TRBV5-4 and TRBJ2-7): ETGVTQSPTHLIKTRGQQVTLRCSSQSGHNTVSWYQQALGQGPQFIFQYYREEENGRGNFPPRFSGLQFPNYSSELNVNALELDDSALYLCASSPLGGSGTSYEQYFGPGTRLTVT.

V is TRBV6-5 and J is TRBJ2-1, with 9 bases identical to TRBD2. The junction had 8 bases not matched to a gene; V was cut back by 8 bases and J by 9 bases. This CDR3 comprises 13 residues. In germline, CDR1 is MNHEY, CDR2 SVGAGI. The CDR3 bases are TGTGCCAGCCGGAGCGGGGGGTTCGGTGAGCAGTTCTTC. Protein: CASRSGGFGEQFF.

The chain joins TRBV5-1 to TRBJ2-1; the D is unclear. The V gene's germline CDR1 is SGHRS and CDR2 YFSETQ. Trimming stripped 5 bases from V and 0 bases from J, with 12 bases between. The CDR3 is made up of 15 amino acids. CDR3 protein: CASRLDPSSYNEQFF. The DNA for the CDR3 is TGCGCCAGCAGACTCGATCCAAGCTCCTACAATGAGCAGTTCTTC.

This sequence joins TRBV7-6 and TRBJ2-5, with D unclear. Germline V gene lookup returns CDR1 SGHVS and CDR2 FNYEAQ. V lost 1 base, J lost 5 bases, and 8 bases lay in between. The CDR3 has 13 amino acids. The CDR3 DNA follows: TGTGCCAGCAGCTTAGGCATCAGGGAGACCCAGTACTTC. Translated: CASSLGIRETQYF.

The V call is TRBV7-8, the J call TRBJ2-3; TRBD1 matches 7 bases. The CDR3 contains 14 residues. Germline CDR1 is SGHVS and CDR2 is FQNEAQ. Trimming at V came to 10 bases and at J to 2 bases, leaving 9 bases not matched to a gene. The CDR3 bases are TGTGCCACCTTTAGGGACAGCTACACAGATACGCAGTATTTT. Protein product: CATFRDSYTDTQYF.

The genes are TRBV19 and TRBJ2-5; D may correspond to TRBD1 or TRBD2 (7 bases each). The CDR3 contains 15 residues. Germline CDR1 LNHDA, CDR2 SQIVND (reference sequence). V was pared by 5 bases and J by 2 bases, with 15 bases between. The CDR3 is CASSPSGGAQETQYF. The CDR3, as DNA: TGTGCCAGTAGTCCCTCAGGGGGGGCACAAGAGACCCAGTACTTC.

The CDR3 here is CASSPGQGVGYGYTF. The DNA for the CDR3 is TGTGCCAGCTCACCGGGACAGGGGGTGGGCTATGGCTACACCTTC. This chain joins TRBV18 and TRBJ1-2; 11 nucleotides align to TRBD1. After removal of 3 bases from V and 4 bases from J, the junction contained 4 bases not matched to a gene. This CDR3 is 15 amino acids long. Germline-derived CDR1 and CDR2 are KGHSH and LQKENI.

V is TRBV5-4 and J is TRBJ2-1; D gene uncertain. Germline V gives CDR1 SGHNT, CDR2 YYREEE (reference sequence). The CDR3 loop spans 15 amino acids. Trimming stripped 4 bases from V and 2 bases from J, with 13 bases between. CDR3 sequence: CASSRVRGAYNEQFF. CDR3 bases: TGTGCCAGCAGCCGCGTTCGAGGCGCCTACAATGAGCAGTTCTTC.

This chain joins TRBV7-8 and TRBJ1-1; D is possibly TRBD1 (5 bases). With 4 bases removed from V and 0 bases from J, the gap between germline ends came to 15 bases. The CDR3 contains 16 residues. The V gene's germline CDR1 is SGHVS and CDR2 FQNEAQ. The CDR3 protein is CASSSSQGAMNTEAFF. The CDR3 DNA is TGTGCCAGCAGCTCCTCTCAAGGGGCTATGAACACTGAAGCTTTCTTT.

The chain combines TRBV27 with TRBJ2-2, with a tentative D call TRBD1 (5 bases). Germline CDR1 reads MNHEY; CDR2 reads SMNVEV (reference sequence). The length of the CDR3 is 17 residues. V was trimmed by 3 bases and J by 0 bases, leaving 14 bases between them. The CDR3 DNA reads TGTGCCAGCAGTTTGTACGAAGGGGCGGCGAACACCGGGGAGCTGTTTTTT. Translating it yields CASSLYEGAANTGELFF.

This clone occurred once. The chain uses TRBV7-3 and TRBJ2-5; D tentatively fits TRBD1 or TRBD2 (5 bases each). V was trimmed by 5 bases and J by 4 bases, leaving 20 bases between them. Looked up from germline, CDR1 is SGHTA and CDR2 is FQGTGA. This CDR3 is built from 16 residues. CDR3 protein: CASSPPGERGRETQYF. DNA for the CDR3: TGTGCCAGCAGCCCCCCCGGGGAAAGGGGTAGAGAGACCCAGTACTTC.

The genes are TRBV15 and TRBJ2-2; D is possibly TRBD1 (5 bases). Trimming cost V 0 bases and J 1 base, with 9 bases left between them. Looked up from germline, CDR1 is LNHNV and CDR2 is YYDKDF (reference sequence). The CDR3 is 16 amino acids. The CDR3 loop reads CATSRDTDRNTGELFF. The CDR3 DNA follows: TGTGCCACCAGCAGAGATACTGACAGGAACACCGGGGAGCTGTTTTTT.

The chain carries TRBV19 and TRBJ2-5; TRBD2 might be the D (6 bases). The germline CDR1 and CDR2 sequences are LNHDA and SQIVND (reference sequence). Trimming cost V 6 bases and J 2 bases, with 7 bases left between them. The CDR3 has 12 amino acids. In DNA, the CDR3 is TGTGCCAGTAGCCGGGGGCAAGAGACCCAGTACTTC. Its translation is CASSRGQETQYF.

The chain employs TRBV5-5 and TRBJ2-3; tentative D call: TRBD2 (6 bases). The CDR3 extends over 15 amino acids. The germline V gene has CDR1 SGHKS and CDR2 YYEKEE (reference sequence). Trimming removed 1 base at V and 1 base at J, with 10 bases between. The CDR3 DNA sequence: TGTGCCAGCAGCTTGCGGCGGGGCCGCACAGATACGCAGTATTTT. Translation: CASSLRRGRTDTQYF.

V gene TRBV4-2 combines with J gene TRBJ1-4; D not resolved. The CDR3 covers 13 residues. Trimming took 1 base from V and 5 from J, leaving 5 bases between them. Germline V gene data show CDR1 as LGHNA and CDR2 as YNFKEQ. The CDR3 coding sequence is TGTGCCAGCAGCCAAGCTAGGAATGAAAAACTGTTTTTT. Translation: CASSQARNEKLFF.

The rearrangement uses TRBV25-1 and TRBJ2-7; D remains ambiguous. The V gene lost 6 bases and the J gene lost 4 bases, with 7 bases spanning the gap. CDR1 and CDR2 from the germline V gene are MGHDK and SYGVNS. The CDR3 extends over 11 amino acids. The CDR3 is CASSGGYEQYF. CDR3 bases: TGTGCCAGCAGCGGCGGATACGAGCAGTACTTC.

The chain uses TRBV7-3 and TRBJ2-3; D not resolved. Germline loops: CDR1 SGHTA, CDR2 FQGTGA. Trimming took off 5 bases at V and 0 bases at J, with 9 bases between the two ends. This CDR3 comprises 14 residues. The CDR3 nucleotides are TGTGCCAGCAGCCCCGCCCTTAGCACAGATACGCAGTATTTT. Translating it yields CASSPALSTDTQYF.

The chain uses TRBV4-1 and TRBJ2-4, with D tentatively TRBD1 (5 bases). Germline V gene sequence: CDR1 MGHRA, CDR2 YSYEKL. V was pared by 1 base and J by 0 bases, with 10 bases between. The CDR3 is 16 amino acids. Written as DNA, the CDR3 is TGCGCCAGCAGCCAAGTGATGGGGCTAGCCAAAAACATTCAGTACTTC. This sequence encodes CASSQVMGLAKNIQYF.